This TCR beta chain was recovered during a study of cytomegalovirus exposure and HLA in healthy donors. Germline loops: CDR1 KGHSY, CDR2 FQNENV. The CDR3 is made up of 16 amino acids. The junction had 5 bases not matched to a gene; V was cut back by 0 bases and J by 2 bases. Study observations and caveats: Both high specificity and high sensitivity reportedly marked the classifier's diagnosis of cytomegalovirus status. TCR beta V segments were, for the most part, productive about 87% or about 30% of the time in an earlier analysis.

About this clone: Its specificity is unknown.

PCR was performed using 60 Vbeta and 13 Jbeta primers. Repertoires were generated with immunoSEQ multiplex PCR, while TCRdb's copy carries only in-frame clones and drops some. The sample has about 140,000 clones; around 81% are singletons. The clonotype was recovered from a man aged 35 to 55 in good health and CMV-seropositive. Source material: PBMCs. V gene TRBV16 combines with J gene TRBJ1-2, with TRBD1 matching over 8 bases. The CDR3: CASSQSRTGRNYGYTF. CDR3 bases: TGTGCCAGCAGCCAATCGAGGACAGGGAGGAACTATGGCTACACCTTC.